This T cell receptor beta chain was identified during a study of cytotoxic CD8 clonotypes in ibrutinib-treated CLL. With cryopreserved PBMCs as the source, 2 to 2.5 micrograms of genomic DNA went to TCR beta libraries. Findings of the study overall: Clonality, elevated at ibrutinib response, dropped back toward baseline at progression. Starting clonality was above that of age-matched healthy donors and tracked circulating CD8+ T-cell counts.

From germline, CDR1 is MNHEY and CDR2 SVGAGI. The length of the CDR3 is 11 residues. V was shortened by 8 bases and J by 8 bases, with 11 bases between the two germline ends. The method was immunoSEQ multiplex PCR; TCRdb's version includes in-frame clones alone and lacks a portion of them. The sample includes around 52,000 clones, roughly three fifths of them seen just once. This clone occurred a few times. What it recognizes is unknown. The material sequenced was PBMCs, taken after 24 months of ibrutinib treatment. The genes are TRBV6-5 and TRBJ2-3; D might be TRBD2 (5 bases). The receptor's source is a human donor with chronic lymphocytic leukemia. As DNA, the CDR3 is TGTGCCAGCCTTATACGGGGTACGCAGTATTTT. Its translation: CASLIRGTQYF.